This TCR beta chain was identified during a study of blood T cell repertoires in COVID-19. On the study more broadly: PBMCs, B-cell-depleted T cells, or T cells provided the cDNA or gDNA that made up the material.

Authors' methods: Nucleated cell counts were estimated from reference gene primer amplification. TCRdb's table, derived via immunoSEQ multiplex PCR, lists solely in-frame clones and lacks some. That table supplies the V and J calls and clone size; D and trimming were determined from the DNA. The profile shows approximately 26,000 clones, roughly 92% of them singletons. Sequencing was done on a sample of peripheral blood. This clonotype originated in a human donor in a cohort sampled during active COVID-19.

CDR3 coding DNA: TGCAGCGTAGGGGAGGGCTCGGTCACCGGGGAGCTGTTTTTT. It yields the protein CSVGEGSVTGELFF. The chain employs TRBV29-1 and TRBJ2-2; TRBD2 agrees at 7 bases. The CDR3 contains 14 residues. Germline V gene sequence: CDR1 SQVTM, CDR2 ANQGSEA. V shed 6 bases and J 4 bases; nucleotides not matched to a gene: 8.